This is a list of T cell receptor beta chains from one sample in a study of blood T cell repertoires in COVID-19. The protocol was immunoSEQ multiplex PCR, while the TCRdb copy is restricted to in-frame clones and leaves out a portion. The sample has 65,000 to 80,000 clones; approximately 78% are singletons. Material for sequencing was peripheral blood. The origin of the receptors is a human donor in a cohort sampled during active COVID-19. Both conserved end residues are part of each CDR3. The order of the fields is clone size, V gene, J gene, D gene, CDR3 protein, CDR3 DNA. The D gene is left open where the match is weak. Clone sizes are given selectively: once, few, many, or a class where the clone is expanded.

>-|TRBV6-5|TRBJ1-5|TRBD1
CASSRDRVQPQHF
TGTGCCAGCAGCCGGGACAGGGTTCAGCCCCAGCATTTT
>-|TRBV19|TRBJ2-5|TRBD2
CASSMSGASQETQYF
TGTGCCAGTAGTATGAGCGGGGCGTCCCAAGAGACCCAGTACTTC
>-|TRBV28|TRBJ1-4|-
CASSIDNRLFF
TGTGCCAGCAGTATCGACAATAGGCTGTTTTTT
>-|TRBV6-4|TRBJ2-4|TRBD1
CASREGDRGNIQYF
TGTGCCAGCAGGGAGGGGGACAGGGGAAACATTCAGTACTTC
>once|TRBV5-1|TRBJ2-1|TRBD2
CASSLLGGANNEQFF
TGCGCCAGCAGCCTACTCGGGGGGGCCAACAATGAGCAGTTCTTC
>few|TRBV9|TRBJ2-5|-
CASSPGRGFQETQYF
TGTGCCAGCTCGCCTGGCAGGGGATTCCAAGAGACCCAGTACTTC
>-|TRBV3-1/TRBV3-2|TRBJ1-2|TRBD1
CASSHRRGTVYGYTF
TGTGCCAGCAGCCACCGAAGGGGGACAGTCTATGGCTACACCTTC
>-|TRBV4-2|TRBJ2-7|TRBD2
CASSQVASGGAYEQYF
TGTGCCAGCAGCCAAGTGGCTAGCGGGGGGGCGTACGAGCAGTACTTC
>-|TRBV18|TRBJ2-1|-
CASSPMDSYNEQFF
TGTGCCAGCTCACCGATGGACAGTTACAATGAGCAGTTCTTC
>once|TRBV7-2|TRBJ1-5|-
CASSPRAGVNRPQHF
TGTGCCAGCAGCCCCCGGGCGGGCGTCAATCGGCCCCAGCATTTT
>once|TRBV18|TRBJ2-3|TRBD1
CASSRQAQFPPRGYTDTQYF
TGTGCCAGCTCCCGCCAGGCCCAATTCCCCCCCAGGGGGTACACAGATACGCAGTATTTT
>-|TRBV5-6|TRBJ2-7|-
CASSSGSLGEQYF
TGTGCCAGCAGTTCCGGGTCTCTCGGGGAGCAGTACTTC
>-|TRBV2|TRBJ2-3|TRBD1
CASSADRGGTDTQYF
TGTGCCAGCAGTGCAGACAGGGGAGGAACAGATACGCAGTATTTT
>-|TRBV7-6|TRBJ2-1|-
CASSLGQLNNEQFF
TGTGCCAGCAGCCTTGGACAACTGAACAATGAGCAGTTCTTC
>-|TRBV6-5|TRBJ2-5|TRBD2
CASRTSGEETQYF
TGTGCCAGCAGGACTAGCGGGGAAGAGACCCAGTACTTC
>-|TRBV3-1/TRBV3-2|TRBJ1-6|-
CASSLGQRNSPLHF
TGTGCCAGCAGCCTTGGACAGAGAAATTCACCCCTCCACTTT
>-|TRBV21-1|TRBJ1-5|-
CASRVGGGQPQHF
TGTGCCAGCAGGGTAGGGGGTGGACAGCCCCAGCATTTT
>-|TRBV15|TRBJ1-2|-
CATSTRESYGYTF
TGTGCCACCAGCACCAGGGAAAGCTATGGCTACACCTTC
>-|TRBV28|TRBJ1-1|-
CASTHWEELGTEAFF
TGTGCCAGCACCCATTGGGAGGAGTTGGGCACTGAAGCTTTCTTT
>few|TRBV15|TRBJ1-2|TRBD1
CATSRVVGTAAGKNGYTF
TGTGCCACCAGCAGAGTAGTGGGGACAGCAGCTGGGAAAAATGGCTACACCTTC
>-|TRBV9|TRBJ2-5|TRBD1
CASSVGRGLQETQYF
TGTGCCAGCAGCGTAGGAAGGGGGCTGCAGGAGACCCAGTACTTC
>-|TRBV11-2|TRBJ2-1|-
CASSISGNVQFF
TGTGCCAGCAGCATTTCAGGGAATGTGCAGTTCTTC
>-|TRBV5-1|TRBJ1-6|-
CASSLEAGRPLHF
TGCGCCAGCAGCTTGGAGGCGGGCAGACCCCTCCACTTT
>-|TRBV3-1/TRBV3-2|TRBJ2-6|TRBD1
CASSSSLGQGVRLRAGANVLTF
TGTGCCAGCAGCTCAAGTCTGGGACAGGGGGTGCGTCTACGAGCCGGGGCCAACGTCCTGACTTTC
>once|TRBV27|TRBJ2-1|-
CASSLAGTYNEQFF
TGTGCCAGCAGTTTGGCAGGAACTTACAATGAGCAGTTCTTC
>-|TRBV11-2|TRBJ1-2|-
CASSPVNEGFGYTF
TGTGCCAGCAGCCCAGTTAACGAGGGTTTTGGCTACACCTTC
>-|TRBV19|TRBJ2-7|-
CASRRATASYEQYF
TGTGCCAGTAGACGGGCGACAGCTTCCTACGAGCAGTACTTC
>-|TRBV7-9|TRBJ1-2|-
CASSLVQSNYGYTF
TGTGCCAGCAGCTTAGTGCAGTCTAACTATGGCTACACCTTC
>-|TRBV5-1|TRBJ2-7|TRBD1
CASSFTAGGPNTVNF
TGCGCCAGCAGCTTTACGGCAGGGGGCCCTAACACCGTCAACTTC
>-|TRBV7-9|TRBJ2-7|TRBD2
CASSQSGRNYEQYF
TGTGCCAGCAGCCAAAGCGGGAGAAACTACGAGCAGTACTTC
>few|TRBV20-1|TRBJ1-1|-
CSASRGEGVTEAFF
TGCAGTGCTAGTCGCGGGGAAGGGGTAACTGAAGCTTTCTTT
>-|TRBV18|TRBJ1-2|-
CASSRTGPRGGYTF
TGTGCCAGCTCACGCACAGGGCCTCGGGGTGGCTACACCTTC
>-|TRBV5-4|TRBJ1-2|TRBD1
CASRADRGFNYGYTF
TGTGCCAGCAGGGCCGACAGGGGATTTAACTATGGCTACACCTTC
>-|TRBV3-1/TRBV3-2|TRBJ2-7|-
CASRQANEQYF
TGTGCCAGCAGACAGGCTAACGAGCAGTACTTC
>-|TRBV27|TRBJ1-3|-
CASSVERFGNTIYF
TGTGCCAGCAGTGTCGAGAGATTTGGAAACACCATATATTTT
>-|TRBV5-1|TRBJ2-1|TRBD2
CASSLVTGGSYNEQFF
TGCGCCAGCAGCTTGGTTACGGGGGGGTCCTACAATGAGCAGTTCTTC
>-|TRBV5-8|TRBJ2-7|TRBD1
CASSLPGGFYEQYF
TGTGCCAGCAGCTTGCCAGGGGGCTTCTACGAGCAGTACTTC
>-|TRBV6-4|TRBJ1-1|TRBD1
CASSRDRESTEAFF
TGTGCCAGCAGCCGGGACAGGGAGAGCACTGAAGCTTTCTTT
>-|TRBV5-1|TRBJ2-5|-
CASSLGLVQETQYF
TGCGCCAGCAGCTTGGGCCTAGTCCAAGAGACCCAGTACTTC
>-|TRBV3-1/TRBV3-2|TRBJ1-1|-
CASSRTVANEAFF
TGTGCCAGCTCCCGGACAGTTGCTAATGAAGCTTTCTTT
>few|TRBV28|TRBJ1-3|-
CASSLAKMSSGNTIYF
TGTGCCAGCAGTTTAGCAAAGATGAGCTCTGGAAACACCATATATTTT
>-|TRBV7-8|TRBJ1-5|-
CASSFYSNQPQHF
TGTGCCAGCAGCTTCTATAGCAATCAGCCCCAGCATTTT
>-|TRBV5-1|TRBJ2-7|TRBD2
CASSLSGLAGVEQYF
TGCGCCAGCAGCTTGTCTGGTCTAGCGGGGGTTGAGCAGTACTTC
>-|TRBV28|TRBJ2-2|TRBD2
CAGGDTGELFF
TGTGCCGGGGGGGACACCGGGGAGCTGTTTTTT
>-|TRBV18|TRBJ1-1|-
CASSPQGDTEAFF
TGTGCCAGCTCACCACAGGGAGACACTGAAGCTTTCTTT
>few|TRBV2|TRBJ2-7|TRBD1
CASKGQADSYEQYF
TGTGCCAGCAAGGGACAGGCCGACTCCTACGAGCAGTACTTC
>few|TRBV2|TRBJ1-5|-
CASSRWSQGAGSNQPQHF
TGTGCCAGCAGCCGTTGGTCCCAGGGCGCTGGTAGCAATCAGCCCCAGCATTTT
>-|TRBV7-6|TRBJ2-7|-
CASSSGTWTYEQYF
TGTGCCAGCAGCTCCGGGACTTGGACCTACGAGCAGTACTTC
>few|TRBV7-9|TRBJ2-7|-
CASTHGEKPYEQYF
TGTGCCAGCACCCACGGGGAGAAACCCTACGAGCAGTACTTC
>-|TRBV12-3/TRBV12-4|TRBJ2-6|-
CASSYSGANVLTF
TGTGCCAGCAGCTACTCTGGGGCCAACGTCCTGACTTTC
>-|TRBV4-1|TRBJ2-1|TRBD1
CASRPVGQGYNEQFF
TGCGCCAGCAGACCCGTCGGACAGGGGTACAATGAGCAGTTCTTC